The subject of this entry is one T cell receptor (beta chain). Its antigen has not been determined. Base qualities were left out, and no much larger clone turns up one base away. Library creation used the immunoSEQ multiplex PCR assay. The source is immuneACCESS, and TCRdb retained only in-frame sequences with V and J called. Part of the clones is not carried over; for the studies checked, unresolved V genes explain less than half of this, and the remainder is unexplained. Present in this sample are approximately 140,000 clones, 90% to 95% of which were seen just once. About an eighth of the sample goes to the ten largest clones. These data come from a study of control samples from healthy donors and cancer patients (dated by TCRdb to 2018 to 2021). The CDR3 holds 14 amino acids from the cysteine to the phenylalanine. Only CDR3 DNA is held: 42 bases, read in frame from base 1. The V end loses 4 bases and the J end loses 5 bases, and a stretch of 11 bases separates them. The germline V gene (reference sequence) yields LNHDA for CDR1 and SQIVND for CDR2.

The source of this sequence is a man aged 35 to 55 in good health. The material sequenced was blood. The chain was built from TRBV19 and TRBJ1-4; the D gene lacks a confident call. The DNA sequence is as follows: TGTGCCAGTAGTACGACGGTCACGAATGAAAAACTGTTTTTT. The resulting protein is CASSTTVTNEKLFF.